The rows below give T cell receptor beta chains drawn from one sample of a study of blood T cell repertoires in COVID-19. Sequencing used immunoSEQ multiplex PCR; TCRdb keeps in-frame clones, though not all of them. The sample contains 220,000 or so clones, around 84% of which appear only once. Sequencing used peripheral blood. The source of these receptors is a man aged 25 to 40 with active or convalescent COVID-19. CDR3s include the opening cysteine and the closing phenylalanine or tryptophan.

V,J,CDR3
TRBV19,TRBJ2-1,CASSKPGLAALNEQFF
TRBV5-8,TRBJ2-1,CASSPGTVSYNEQFF
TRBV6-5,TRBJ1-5,CASVDGQGISQPQHF
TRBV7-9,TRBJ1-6,CASSLGQSPLHF
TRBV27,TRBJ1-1,CASSLSARVGQAFF
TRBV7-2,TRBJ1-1,CASSPVRTGQGKQAFF
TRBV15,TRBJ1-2,CATSRDNYGTYGYTF
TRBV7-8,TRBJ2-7,CASSDLAGNSYEQYF
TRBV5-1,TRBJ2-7,CASSLEGLAHEQYF
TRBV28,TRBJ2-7,CASSLSRALSEQYF
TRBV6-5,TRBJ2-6,CAIGAWRPGANVLTF
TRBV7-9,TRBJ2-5,CASSSPGGPDQETQYF
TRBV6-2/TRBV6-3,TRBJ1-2,CASSYDRVFGYTF
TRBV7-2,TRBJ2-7,CASSLEGVGGSYEQYF
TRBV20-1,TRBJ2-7,CSAITQVSQYF
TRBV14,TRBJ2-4,CASSQGGPIQYF
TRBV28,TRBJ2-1,CASSFYQGSTGNNEQFF
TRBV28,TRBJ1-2,CASSFDRTDYGYTF
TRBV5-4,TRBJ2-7,CASSSRQGSYEQYF
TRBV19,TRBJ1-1,CASSKPAVTEAFF
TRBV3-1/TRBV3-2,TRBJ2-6,CASSPGTSGRAAGANVLTF
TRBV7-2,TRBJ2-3,CASSATLAGYTQYF
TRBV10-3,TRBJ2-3,CAISWASGGAGTDTQYF
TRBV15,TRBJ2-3,CATSRDGQGTDTQYF
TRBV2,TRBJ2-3,CASSGGLSTDTQYF
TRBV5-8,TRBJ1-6,CASTSNTGSPPLHF
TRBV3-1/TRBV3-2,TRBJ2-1,CASSQDSVLAGYNEQFF
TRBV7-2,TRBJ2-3,CASRIGSGSSDTQYF
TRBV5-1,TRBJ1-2,CASSLVPRGEGYTF
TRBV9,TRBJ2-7,CASSVGEGTIYEQYF
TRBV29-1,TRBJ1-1,CSVEGTTVEAFF
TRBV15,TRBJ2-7,CATSISRTARGEQYF
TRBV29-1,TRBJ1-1,CSVAKGTLTEAFF
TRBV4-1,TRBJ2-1,CASSQGTSAIQNEQFF
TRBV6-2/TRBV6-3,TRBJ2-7,CASSIRGPYEQYF
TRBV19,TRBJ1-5,CASSIRVVLINQPQHF
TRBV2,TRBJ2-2,CASMDPGQGLAGELFF
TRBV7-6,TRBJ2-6,CASSPTPVTGAGANVLTF
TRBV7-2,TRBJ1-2,CASSEQGYGYTF
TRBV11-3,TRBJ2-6,CASSLEVGSSGANVLTF
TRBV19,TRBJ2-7,CACSTQGGYEQYF
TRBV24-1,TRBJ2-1,CATSDLQGGDNEQFF
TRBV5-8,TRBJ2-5,CASSLEGGGWETQYF
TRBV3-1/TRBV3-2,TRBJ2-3,CASSQASSTDTQYF